This T cell receptor beta chain was documented in a study of blood T cell repertoires in COVID-19. Clones were read by immunoSEQ multiplex PCR, and TCRdb kept only the in-frame ones, dropping some. The sample has about 310,000 clones, roughly nine tenths seen once. Participants' reported clinical history set cohort assignment. The CDR3 length is 14 residues. Germline V gives CDR1 KGHSH, CDR2 LQKENI. V lost 5 bases, J lost 2 bases, and 12 bases lay in between. The sequence was collected from a woman in her twenties or thirties who had recovered from COVID-19. The chain carries TRBV18 and TRBJ1-1; D possibly corresponds to TRBD1 (5 bases). The sample taken for sequencing was PBMCs or T cells enriched from blood (not recorded which). The CDR3 nucleotides are TGTGCCAGCTCAACAACGGGGGGAAACACTGAAGCTTTCTTT. This encodes CASSTTGGNTEAFF.